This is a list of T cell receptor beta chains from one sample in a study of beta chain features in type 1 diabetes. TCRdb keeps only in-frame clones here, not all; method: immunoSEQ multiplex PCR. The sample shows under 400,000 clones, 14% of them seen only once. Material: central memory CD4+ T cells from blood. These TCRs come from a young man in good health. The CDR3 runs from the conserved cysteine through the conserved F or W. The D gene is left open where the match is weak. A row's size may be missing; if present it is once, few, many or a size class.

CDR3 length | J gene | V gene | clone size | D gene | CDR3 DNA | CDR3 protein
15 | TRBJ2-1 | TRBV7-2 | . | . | TGTGCCAGCAGCTTAGACTATAGGGACTACAATGAGCAGTTCTTC | CASSLDYRDYNEQFF
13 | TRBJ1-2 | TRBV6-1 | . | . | TGTGCCAGCAGTTTAGGGGAAGGATCTGGCTACACCTTC | CASSLGEGSGYTF
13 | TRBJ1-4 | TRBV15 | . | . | TGTGCCACCAGCAGAGTTCAGGCCGAAAAACTGTTTTTT | CATSRVQAEKLFF
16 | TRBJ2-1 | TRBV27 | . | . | TGTGCCAGCAGTTTATCTTCCGGGTCCCTATGGAATGAGCAGTTCTTC | CASSLSSGSLWNEQFF
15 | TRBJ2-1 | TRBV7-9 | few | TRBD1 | TGTGCCAGCAGCCGGGACAGGGGTTTAGACAATGAGCAGTTCTTC | CASSRDRGLDNEQFF
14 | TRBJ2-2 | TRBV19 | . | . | TGTGCCAGTAGTGAGGGGGTATACACCGGGGAGCTGTTTTTT | CASSEGVYTGELFF
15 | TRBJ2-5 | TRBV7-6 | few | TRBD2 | TGTGCCAGCAGCTTAGTTGCGGGAGCGAAGGAGACCCAGTACTTC | CASSLVAGAKETQYF
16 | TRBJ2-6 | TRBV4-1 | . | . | TGCGCCACCCAGCCTGATCCAGGATCTGGGGCCAACGTCCTGACTTTC | CATQPDPGSGANVLTF
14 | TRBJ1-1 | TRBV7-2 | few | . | TGTGCCAGCAGCTTACAGAGATCCGGCACTGAAGCTTTCTTT | CASSLQRSGTEAFF
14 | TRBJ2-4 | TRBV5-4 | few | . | TGTGCCAGCAGCGAACAGGGCCCCAAAAACATTCAGTACTTC | CASSEQGPKNIQYF
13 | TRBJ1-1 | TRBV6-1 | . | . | TGTGCCAGCAGTGAATCAGGGAACACTGAAGCTTTCTTT | CASSESGNTEAFF
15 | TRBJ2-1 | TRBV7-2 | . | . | TGTGCCAGCAGCAAGAGTTCCACCCCCAGCAATGAGCAGTTCTTC | CASSKSSTPSNEQFF
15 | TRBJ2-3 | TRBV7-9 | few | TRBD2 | TGTGCCAGCAGCCCCCGGGGGGGGGACACAGATACGCAGTATTTT | CASSPRGGDTDTQYF
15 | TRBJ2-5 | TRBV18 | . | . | TGTGCCAGCTCACCAGACAGTACTGTACAAGAGACCCAGTACTTC | CASSPDSTVQETQYF
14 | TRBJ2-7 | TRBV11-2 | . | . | TGTGCCAGCAGCCCCCAAGTGGGGGCGCGTGAGCAGTACTTC | CASSPQVGAREQYF
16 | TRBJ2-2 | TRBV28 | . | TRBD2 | TGTGCCAGCAGTATTACTAGCGGAGGGAACACCGGGGAGCTGTTTTTT | CASSITSGGNTGELFF
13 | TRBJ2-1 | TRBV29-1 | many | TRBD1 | TGCAGCGTTTCACAGGGGGCCTACAATGAGCAGTTCTTC | CSVSQGAYNEQFF
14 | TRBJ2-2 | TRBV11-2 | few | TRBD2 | TGTGCCAGCATCCCTAGCGGGGTCACCGGGGAGCTGTTTTTT | CASIPSGVTGELFF
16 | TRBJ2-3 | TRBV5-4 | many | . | TGTGCCAGCAGCGTTCGACTGATTTCTAGCACAGATACGCAGTATTTT | CASSVRLISSTDTQYF
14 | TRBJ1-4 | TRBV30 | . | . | TGTGCCTGGAGTGTGGGCTCGGGAGATGAAAAACTGTTTTTT | CAWSVGSGDEKLFF
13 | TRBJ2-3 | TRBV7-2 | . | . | TGTGCCAGCAGCGTAGGGGGCACAGATACGCAGTATTTT | CASSVGGTDTQYF
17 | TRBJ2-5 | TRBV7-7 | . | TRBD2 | TGCGCCAGCAGCCACTCTAAGCGGGATGGGTTCCAAGAGACCCAGTACTTC | CASSHSKRDGFQETQYF
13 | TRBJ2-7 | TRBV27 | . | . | TGTGCCAGCAGTTTTAACGGAATCTACGAGCAGTACTTC | CASSFNGIYEQYF
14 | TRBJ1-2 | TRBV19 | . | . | TGTGCCAGTACCACCACCGGGGACACCTATGGCTACACCTTC | CASTTTGDTYGYTF
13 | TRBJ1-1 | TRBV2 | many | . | TGTGCCAGCAGCGCCGTAGAGAACACTGAAGCTTTCTTT | CASSAVENTEAFF
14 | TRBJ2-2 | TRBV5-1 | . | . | TGCGCCAGCAGCGTTACAGCTATCACCGGGGAGCTGTTTTTT | CASSVTAITGELFF
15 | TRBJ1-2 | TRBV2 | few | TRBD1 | TGTGCCAGCAGGAGGGACAGGGGGGCGAACTATGGCTACACCTTC | CASRRDRGANYGYTF
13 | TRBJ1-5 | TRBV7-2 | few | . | TGTGCCAGCAGCTTTGGTCACAACATGCCTCAGCATTTT | CASSFGHNMPQHF
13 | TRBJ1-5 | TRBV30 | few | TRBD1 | TGTGCCTGGAGTCGGGACAGTGCTCAGCCCCAGCATTTT | CAWSRDSAQPQHF
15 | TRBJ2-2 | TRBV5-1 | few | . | TGCGCCAGCAGATCCCCGGGCGTGAACACCGGGGAGCTGTTTTTT | CASRSPGVNTGELFF
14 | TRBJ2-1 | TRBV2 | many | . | TGTGCCAGCAAACAGGACGGACAATACAATGAGCAGTTCTTC | CASKQDGQYNEQFF
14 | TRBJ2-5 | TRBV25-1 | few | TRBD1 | TGTGCCAGCAGTGCGGGGACAGCCAGAGAGACCCAGTACTTC | CASSAGTARETQYF
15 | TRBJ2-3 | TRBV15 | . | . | TGTGCCACCAGCAGAGATGGGAGATACACAGATACGCAGTATTTT | CATSRDGRYTDTQYF
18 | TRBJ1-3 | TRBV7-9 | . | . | TGTGCCAGCAGCTTGCCCCCGGGACGGCCAAACTCTGGAAACACCATATATTTT | CASSLPPGRPNSGNTIYF
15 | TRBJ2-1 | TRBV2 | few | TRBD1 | TGTGCCAGCAGTGAGGGACAGGGGTACAACAATGAGCAGTTCTTC | CASSEGQGYNNEQFF
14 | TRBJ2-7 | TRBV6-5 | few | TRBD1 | TGTGCCAGCACCCCGGGACAGGCTTGGTACGAGCAGTACTTC | CASTPGQAWYEQYF
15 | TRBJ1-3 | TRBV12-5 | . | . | TGTGCTAGTGGTTTCGAGACGGACTCTGGAAACACCATATATTTT | CASGFETDSGNTIYF
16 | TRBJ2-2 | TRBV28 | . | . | TGTGCCAGCAGGTCCCTGGGTAGAGGGGCCACCGGGGAGCTGTTTTTT | CASRSLGRGATGELFF
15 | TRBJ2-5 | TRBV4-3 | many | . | TGCGCCAGCAGCCAAGGTAGACAGGTACAAGAGACCCAGTACTTC | CASSQGRQVQETQYF
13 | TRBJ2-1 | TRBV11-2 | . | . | TGTGCCAGCAGGAAAGGACCCTACAATGAGCAGTTCTTC | CASRKGPYNEQFF
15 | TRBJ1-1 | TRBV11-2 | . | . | TGTGCCAGCAGCTTGGCTTGGAACCCCGGCACTGAAGCTTTCTTT | CASSLAWNPGTEAFF
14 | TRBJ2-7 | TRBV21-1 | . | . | TGTGCCAGCAGCGATACTAGCGATCCCTACGAGCAGTACTTC | CASSDTSDPYEQYF
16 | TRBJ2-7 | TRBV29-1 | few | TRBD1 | TGCAGCGTTGAAGATCCTTATTGGACAGGGGCCTACGAGCAGTACTTC | CSVEDPYWTGAYEQYF
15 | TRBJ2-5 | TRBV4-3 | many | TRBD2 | TGCGCCAGCAGCCCTTCGGCGGGAGTTGATGAGACCCAGTACTTC | CASSPSAGVDETQYF
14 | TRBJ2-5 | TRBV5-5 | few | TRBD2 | TGTGCCAGCAGCACCAGAAGCGGGATGGAGACCCAGTACTTC | CASSTRSGMETQYF
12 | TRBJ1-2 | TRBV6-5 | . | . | TGTGCCAGCACCCAGGGGTGGGATGGCTACACCTTC | CASTQGWDGYTF
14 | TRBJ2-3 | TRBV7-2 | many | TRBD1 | TGTGCCAGCAGCTTAACCTCGACAGGGAATACGCAGTATTTT | CASSLTSTGNTQYF
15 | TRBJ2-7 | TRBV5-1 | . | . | TGCGCCAGCAGCTTGGCCGAACGGCAGACCTACGAGCAGTACTTC | CASSLAERQTYEQYF